This T cell receptor (beta chain) was retrieved from a study of T cell responses to AZD1222 COVID-19 vaccine. General observations from the study: It should be noted that donors were predominantly white British and more often female, and clonal diversity was possibly underestimated.

Germline loops: CDR1 SGHDN, CDR2 FVKESK. There are 13 residues in the CDR3. The V end lost 3 bases, the J end lost 2 bases, and 7 bases lay between the germline ends. Remarks on this clone: What it binds is unknown.

The data were produced by immunoSEQ multiplex PCR, yet TCRdb's version contains in-frame clones alone and is incomplete. Among roughly 120,000 clones listed, around 91% were seen once. The chain employs TRBV14 and TRBJ2-5; D call uncertain. The origin of this receptor is an adult who received the AZD1222 COVID-19 vaccine. The source was peripheral blood, collected 28 days after the second AZD1222 dose. The CDR3 DNA follows: TGTGCCAGCAGCCAGGCAGTTCAAGAGACCCAGTACTTC. Encoded protein: CASSQAVQETQYF.